These 20 T cell receptor beta chains were all obtained from the same sample, sequenced in a study of blood T cell repertoires in COVID-19. Here immunoSEQ multiplex PCR was the method, and the copy in TCRdb shows in-frame clones only, minus some. The repertoire has 120,000 to 150,000 clones, about 87% of them found once; the top ten carry around 5.4%. Material for sequencing was peripheral blood. The receptors were sampled from a human donor in a cohort sampled during active COVID-19.

The rearrangement uses TRBV27 and TRBJ1-2; the D is unclear. The CDR3 runs 13 residues. Trimming took off 2 bases at V and 5 bases at J, with 9 bases between the two ends. Germline V gene sequence: CDR1 MNHEY, CDR2 SMNVEV (reference sequence). CDR3 coding DNA: TGTGCCAGCAGTTTAGAGGGAGGGTATGGCTACACCTTC. Its translation is CASSLEGGYGYTF.

The chain recombines TRBV28 with TRBJ2-7; tentative D call: TRBD1 (5 bases). Germline V gene data show CDR1 as MDHEN and CDR2 as SYDVKM. Trimming removed 2 bases at V and 6 bases at J, with 29 bases between. This CDR3 region has 19 residues. The CDR3 DNA reads TGTGCCAGCAGTTTAACCACCCCGCCCGACAGTGCTAAGTTGGGCGAGCAGTACTTC. Protein: CASSLTTPPDSAKLGEQYF. The whole variable domain, remainder taken from reference TRBV28 and TRBJ2-7, is DVKVTQSSRYLVKRTGEKVFLECVQDMDHENMFWYRQDPGLGLRLIYFSYDVKMKEKGDIPEGYSVSREKKERFSLILESASTNQTSMYLCASSLTTPPDSAKLGEQYFGPGTRLTVT.

This chain uses TRBV5-1 with TRBJ2-7; D possibly corresponds to TRBD1 (5 bases). V lost 4 bases, J lost 2 bases, and 13 bases lay in between. CDR1 is SGHRS and CDR2 is YFSETQ in the germline V gene. CDR3 length: 14 amino acids. CDR3 amino acids: CASSIPTAAYEQYF. CDR3 DNA: TGCGCCAGCAGCATTCCGACAGCCGCCTACGAGCAGTACTTC.

The rearrangement uses TRBV7-2 and TRBJ2-1; 10 nucleotides line up with TRBD1. The CDR3 contains 15 residues. V shed 5 bases and J 5 bases; nucleotides not matched to a gene: 6. Per germline, CDR1 SGHTA and CDR2 FQGNSA. Here the CDR3 DNA reads TGTGCCAGCAGCCCGACAGGGGGCGGCCACAATGAGCAGTTCTTC. Protein: CASSPTGGGHNEQFF.

The chain combines TRBV12-3 or TRBV12-4 with TRBJ1-2; D is undetermined. The V end was cut by 3 bases, the J end by 2 bases, with 7 bases between. There are 13 residues in the CDR3. CDR3 amino acids: CASSFARNYGYTF. The CDR3, as DNA: TGTGCCAGCAGTTTCGCACGGAACTATGGCTACACCTTC.

In its sample, this clone was seen a few times. The chain has TRBV2 and TRBJ2-7, with TRBD1 as a possible D gene (5 bases). Germline values: CDR1 SNHLY, CDR2 FYNNEI. The CDR3 totals 12 residues. V dropped 0 bases and J dropped 11 bases, with 11 bases sitting between them. CDR3 nucleotide sequence: TGTGCCAGCAGTGAAGCGCGCCAGGGAAAGTACTTC. Translating gives CASSEARQGKYF.

The chain couples TRBV27 to TRBJ2-5; D remains ambiguous. The CDR3 loop spans 15 amino acids. The V and J ends lost 4 bases and 0 bases respectively, with 12 bases between them. Germline V gene sequence: CDR1 MNHEY, CDR2 SMNVEV (reference sequence). The CDR3 region has the DNA TGTGCCAGCAGTTCATACTCCTGGTACCAAGAGACCCAGTACTTC. Protein: CASSSYSWYQETQYF.

The rearrangement links TRBV11-3 to TRBJ2-2, with D possibly matching TRBD1 (6 bases). This CDR3 contains 13 residues. Trimming removed 5 bases at V and 5 bases at J, with 9 bases between. The V gene's germline CDR1 is SGHNT and CDR2 YENEEA. DNA for the CDR3: TGTGCCAGCAGCAAACAGGGAACCGGGGAGCTGTTTTTT. This gives the protein CASSKQGTGELFF.

V is TRBV28 and J is TRBJ1-3, with TRBD1 as a possible D gene (5 bases). Germline V CDR1 and CDR2: MDHEN, SYDVKM. Deletions cut 8 bases from V and 2 bases from J, with 13 bases between. This CDR3 comprises 14 residues. CDR3 sequence: CASQGGVPGNTIYF. In DNA form, the CDR3 reads TGTGCCAGCCAGGGCGGGGTCCCTGGAAACACCATATATTTT. Full variable domain (missing parts from reference TRBV28 and TRBJ1-3): DVKVTQSSRYLVKRTGEKVFLECVQDMDHENMFWYRQDPGLGLRLIYFSYDVKMKEKGDIPEGYSVSREKKERFSLILESASTNQTSMYLCASQGGVPGNTIYFGEGSWLTVV.

This rearrangement joins TRBV6-6 to TRBJ2-2; TRBD1 agrees at 7 bases. Germline V lookup: CDR1 MNHNY, CDR2 SVGAGI (reference sequence). With V trimmed by 6 bases and J by 0 bases, 7 bases remained unmatched. This CDR3 is built from 16 residues. Written as DNA, the CDR3 is TGTGCCAGCAGGCTAACCGGGACAGCGAACACCGGGGAGCTGTTTTTT. Amino acids: CASRLTGTANTGELFF.

The chain recombines TRBV13 with TRBJ2-5; the match to TRBD2 covers 7 bases. This CDR3 is 14 amino acids long. Germline CDR1 and CDR2: PRHDT and FYEKMQ (reference sequence). Trimming removed 5 bases from V and 6 bases from J; junction bases left unmatched: 9. In DNA, the CDR3 is TGTGCCAGCAGCACCGGACTAGTTCCAAAGACCCAGTACTTC. It yields the protein CASSTGLVPKTQYF.

This chain uses TRBV5-1 with TRBJ1-1; unclear D gene. The V gene lost 4 bases and the J gene lost 1 base, with 11 bases spanning the gap. The germline gives CDR1 SGHRS, CDR2 YFSETQ. This CDR3 comprises 14 residues. The CDR3 is CASSPNSGNTEAFF. CDR3 bases: TGCGCCAGCAGCCCAAATTCAGGGAACACTGAAGCTTTCTTT. Filled out from reference TRBV5-1 and TRBJ1-1, the complete variable domain reads KAGVTQTPRYLIKTRGQQVTLSCSPISGHRSVSWYQQTPGQGLQFLFEYFSETQRNKGNFPGRFSGRQFSNSRSEMNVSTLELGDSALYLCASSPNSGNTEAFFGQGTRLTVV.

V is TRBV9 and J is TRBJ2-7; TRBD2 matches at 10 bases. This CDR3 contains 14 residues. Germline V CDR1 and CDR2: SGDLS, YYNGEE. The V and J ends lost 3 bases and 6 bases, in that order; junction bases with no gene match: 6. CDR3 loop: CASSGSGGVSEQYF. In DNA, the CDR3 is TGTGCCAGCAGCGGCAGCGGGGGGGTCTCCGAGCAGTACTTC.

The rearrangement links TRBV4-1 to TRBJ2-3, with 14 positions matching TRBD2. The CDR3 sequence is 17 residues long. V gave up 0 bases and J gave up 7 bases; unmatched junction bases: 6. Looked up from germline, CDR1 is MGHRA and CDR2 is YSYEKL. CDR3 in DNA: TGCGCCAGCAGCCAAGATGGGACTAGCGGGAGCTTAAATACGCAGTATTTT. It specifies CASSQDGTSGSLNTQYF.

This sequence joins TRBV5-1 and TRBJ2-7, with D tentatively TRBD2 (6 bases). The CDR3 length is 15 residues. CDR1 is SGHRS, CDR2 YFSETQ, per germline. Trimming shortened V by 0 bases and J by 2 bases, and 12 bases separated the two germline ends. CDR3 loop: CASSLGGGFPYEQYF. The DNA for the CDR3 is TGCGCCAGCAGCTTGGGGGGAGGTTTCCCCTACGAGCAGTACTTC.

The V gene is TRBV4-1, the J gene TRBJ2-1; TRBD2 matches 11 bases. Germline CDR1 reads MGHRA; CDR2 reads YSYEKL. J lost 4 bases, V lost 1 base, and 6 bases had no gene match. This CDR3 region has 17 residues. CDR3 sequence reads: CASSQGLAGKRYNEQFF. DNA for the CDR3: TGCGCCAGCAGCCAAGGACTAGCGGGAAAAAGGTACAATGAGCAGTTCTTC.

This sequence joins TRBV5-4 and TRBJ1-3; D uncertain. V lost 5 bases and J 3 bases, leaving 12 bases between the germline ends. Germline CDR1 and CDR2: SGHNT and YYREEE (reference sequence). The CDR3 consists of 14 residues. CDR3: CASSQTIDGNTIYF. The CDR3 bases are TGTGCCAGCAGTCAGACAATAGATGGAAACACCATATATTTT. The entire variable domain, with the rest obtained from reference TRBV5-4 and TRBJ1-3, is as follows: ETGVTQSPTHLIKTRGQQVTLRCSSQSGHNTVSWYQQALGQGPQFIFQYYREEENGRGNFPPRFSGLQFPNYSSELNVNALELDDSALYLCASSQTIDGNTIYFGEGSWLTVV.

The V and J genes are TRBV4-2 and TRBJ1-6; D possibly corresponds to TRBD1 (5 bases). Trimming took off 8 bases at V and 4 bases at J, with 15 bases between the two ends. The germline V gene encodes CDR1 LGHNA and CDR2 YNFKEQ. This CDR3 region has 15 residues. CDR3 sequence: CASGEGASYNSPLHF. The CDR3 nucleotides read TGTGCCAGCGGTGAAGGGGCGTCGTATAATTCACCCCTCCACTTT.

The gene calls are TRBV10-3 and TRBJ2-7, with TRBD2 as a possible D gene (5 bases). CDR1 is ENHRY, CDR2 SYGVKD, per germline. Trimming took off 1 base at V and 7 bases at J, with 8 bases between the two ends. The CDR3 covers 12 residues. CDR3 DNA: TGTGCCATCAGTGAGTTAACGGGGGAGCAGTACTTC. It encodes CAISELTGEQYF.

In DNA form, the CDR3 reads TGTGCCAGCAGCTTAGTAGGGACAGGGGCTCTCCAAGAGACCCAGTACTTC. Translation gives CASSLVGTGALQETQYF. The chain links TRBV7-3 to TRBJ2-5; 10 bases are shared with TRBD1. V gave up 2 bases and J gave up 1 base; unmatched junction bases: 7. The CDR3 is 17 residues long. The germline V gene has CDR1 SGHTA and CDR2 FQGTGA.